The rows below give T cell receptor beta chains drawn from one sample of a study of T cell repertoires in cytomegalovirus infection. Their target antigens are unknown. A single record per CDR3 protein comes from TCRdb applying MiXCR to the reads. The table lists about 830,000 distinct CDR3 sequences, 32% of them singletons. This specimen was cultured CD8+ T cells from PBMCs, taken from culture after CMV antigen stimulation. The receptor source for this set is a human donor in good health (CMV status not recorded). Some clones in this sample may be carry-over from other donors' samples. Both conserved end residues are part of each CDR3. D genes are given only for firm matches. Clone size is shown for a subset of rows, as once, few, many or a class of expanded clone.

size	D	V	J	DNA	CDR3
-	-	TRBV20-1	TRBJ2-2	TGCAGTGCTAGAGGGGGGGCCGGGGAGCTGTTTTTT	CSARGGAGELFF
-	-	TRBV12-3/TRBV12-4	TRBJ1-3	TGTGCCAGCAGCCACCCGGGGTACACTGGAAACACCATATATTTT	CASSHPGYTGNTIYF
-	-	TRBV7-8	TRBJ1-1	TGTGCCAGCAGCTTAGCGCAAGACGGGAACACTGAAGCTTTCTTT	CASSLAQDGNTEAFF
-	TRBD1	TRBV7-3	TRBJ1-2	TGTGCCAGCAGCTCGAGGGTGAGGACAGGTTCTGGCTACACCTTC	CASSSRVRTGSGYTF
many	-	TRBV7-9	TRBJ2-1	TGTGCCAGCAGCTTAGTGGGGCAGTGGGAGCAGTTCTTC	CASSLVGQWEQFF
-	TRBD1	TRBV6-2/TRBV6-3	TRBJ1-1	TGTGCCAGTGGACAGGTCCTGAACACTGAAGCTTTCTTT	CASGQVLNTEAFF
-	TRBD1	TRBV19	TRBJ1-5	TGTGCCAGTAGTATAGACGACAGGGACAATCAGCCCCAGCATTTT	CASSIDDRDNQPQHF
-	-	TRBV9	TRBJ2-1	TGTGCCAGCAGAGGACCGTTGGACAATGAGCAGTTCTTC	CASRGPLDNEQFF
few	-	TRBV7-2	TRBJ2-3	TGTGCCAGCAGCTTATGGAGCTGGCCAGATACGCAGTATTTT	CASSLWSWPDTQYF
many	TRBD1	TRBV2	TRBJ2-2	TGTGCCAGCAGTGCTGACAGGGTCCCGAGCACCGGGGAGCTGTTTTTT	CASSADRVPSTGELFF
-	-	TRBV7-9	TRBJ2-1	TGTGCCAGCAGCAGACGACTGGAGGGCAATGAGCAGTTCTTC	CASSRRLEGNEQFF
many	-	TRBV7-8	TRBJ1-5	TGTGCCAGCAGCTCGTTGGGGGGGAATAATCAGCCCCAGCATTTT	CASSSLGGNNQPQHF
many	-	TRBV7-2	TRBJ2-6	TGTGCCAGCAGCCCGACACAACCTGGGGCCAACGTCCTGACTTTC	CASSPTQPGANVLTF
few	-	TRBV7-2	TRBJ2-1	TGTGCCAGCAGCTTACTCCTTGAAACAGGGTACTCCTACAATGAGCAGTTCTTC	CASSLLLETGYSYNEQFF
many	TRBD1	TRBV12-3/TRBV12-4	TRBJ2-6	TGTGCCAGCAGTTTGGGGACAGGGGTTTTATCTGGGGCCAACGTCCTGACTTTC	CASSLGTGVLSGANVLTF
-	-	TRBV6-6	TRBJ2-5	TGTGCCAGCAGTTACTCAGATTATCGGGGAGAGACCCAGTACTTC	CASSYSDYRGETQYF
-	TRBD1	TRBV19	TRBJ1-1	TGTGCCAGTAGTCCGACAGGGGGCTATGGTGAAGCTTTCTTT	CASSPTGGYGEAFF
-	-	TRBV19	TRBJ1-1	TGTGCCAGTACCCAGGGAGGGACGACTCGAGCTTTCTTT	CASTQGGTTRAFF
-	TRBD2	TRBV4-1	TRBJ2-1	TGCGCCAGCAGCCCCCCACCGGGACTAGGGTACAATGAGCAGTTCTTC	CASSPPPGLGYNEQFF
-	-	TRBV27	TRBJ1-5	TGTGCCAGCAGTCCTGCGTCAGGGTATCAGCCCCAGCATTTT	CASSPASGYQPQHF
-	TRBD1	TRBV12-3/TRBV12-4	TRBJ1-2	TGTGCCAGCAGCCCCCCGGGACAGTTGTATGGCTACACCTTC	CASSPPGQLYGYTF
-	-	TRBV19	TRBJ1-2	TGTGCCAGTAGTTGGAAATCTGTGGGATACTATGGCTACACCTTC	CASSWKSVGYYGYTF
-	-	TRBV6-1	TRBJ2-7	TGTGCCAGCAGTGAAGTCGGGGAAGGGTACGAGCAGTACTTC	CASSEVGEGYEQYF
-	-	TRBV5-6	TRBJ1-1	TGTGCCAGCAGCTTGGCGGGGGCCGGGATTTACACTGAAGCTTTCTTT	CASSLAGAGIYTEAFF
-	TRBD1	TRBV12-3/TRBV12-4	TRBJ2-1	TGTGCCAGCAGTTCGCCGGGACAGGACAATGAGCAGTTCTTC	CASSSPGQDNEQFF
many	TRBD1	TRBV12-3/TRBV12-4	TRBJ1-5	TGTGCCAGCAGTTTTTCAGGGACAGGGGGCGACCAGCCCCAGCATTTT	CASSFSGTGGDQPQHF
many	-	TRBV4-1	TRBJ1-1	TGCGCCAGCAGCCAAATTGGTTCGGGGACTGAAGCTTTCTTT	CASSQIGSGTEAFF
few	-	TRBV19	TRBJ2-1	TGTGCCAGTAGTATTTCAGGGGGGGACGCCCTGATGGTTAATGAGCAGTTCTTC	CASSISGGDALMVNEQFF
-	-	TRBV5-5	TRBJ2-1	TGTGCCAGCAGCTCCTCTTGGGGAGTGTGCGATGAGCAGTTCTTC	CASSSSWGVCDEQFF
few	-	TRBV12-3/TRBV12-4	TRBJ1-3	TGTGCCAGCAGTTCACAGCTGTCCGACACCATATATTTT	CASSSQLSDTIYF
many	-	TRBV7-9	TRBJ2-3	TGTGCCAGCAGGCCTGGACTATCCCGCACAGATACGCAGTATTTT	CASRPGLSRTDTQYF
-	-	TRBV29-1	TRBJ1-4	TGCAGCGTCCGTGGGGGCTTGAATGAAAAACTGTTTTTT	CSVRGGLNEKLFF
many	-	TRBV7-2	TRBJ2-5	TGTGCCAGCAGCATCATAGCCGCAGCTGGCGAGACCCAGTACTTC	CASSIIAAAGETQYF
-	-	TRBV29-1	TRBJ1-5	TGCAGCTCCGAGCGACAGTACCTAAGCAATCAGCCCCAGCATTTT	CSSERQYLSNQPQHF
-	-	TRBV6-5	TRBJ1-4	TGTGCCAGCAGTAAACTTAATGAAAAACTGTTTTTT	CASSKLNEKLFF
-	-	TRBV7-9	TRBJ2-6	TGTGCCAGCAGCCCCCAGCAACCCCTCTCTGGGGCCAACGTCCTGACTTTC	CASSPQQPLSGANVLTF
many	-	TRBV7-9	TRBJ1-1	TGTGCCAGCAGCCGCACGGGGGCTGAAGCTTTCTTT	CASSRTGAEAFF
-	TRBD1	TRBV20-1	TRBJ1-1	TGCAGTGCTGGCGCCGACAGGGGGAGCACTGAAGCTTTCTTT	CSAGADRGSTEAFF
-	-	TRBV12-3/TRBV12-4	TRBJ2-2	TGTGCCAGCAGTGGCGTTTCTCTGGGCTTAGGGGAGCTGTTTTTT	CASSGVSLGLGELFF
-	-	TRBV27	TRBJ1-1	TGTGCCGTGGGGGACACTGAAGCTTTCTTT	CAVGDTEAFF
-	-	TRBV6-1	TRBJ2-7	TGTGCCAGCACCAGAGTAGGGGGCTACGAGCAGTACTTC	CASTRVGGYEQYF
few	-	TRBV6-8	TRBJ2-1	TGTGCCAGCAGTTACTCAACCACCGGGTTTCACAATGAGCAGTTCTTC	CASSYSTTGFHNEQFF
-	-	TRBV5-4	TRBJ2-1	TGTGCCAGCCTGGACAAGAACAATGAGCAGTTCTTC	CASLDKNNEQFF
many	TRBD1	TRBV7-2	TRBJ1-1	TGTGCCAGCAGCTTCGGGACAGCCTACACTGAAGCTTTCTTT	CASSFGTAYTEAFF
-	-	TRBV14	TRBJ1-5	TGTGCCAGCAGCCACCGGGGCACCAATCAGCCCCAGCATTTT	CASSHRGTNQPQHF
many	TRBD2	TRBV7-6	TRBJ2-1	TGTGCCAGCAGCTTACTTGCGGGGGGGCGTTCCTACAATGAGCAGTTCTTC	CASSLLAGGRSYNEQFF
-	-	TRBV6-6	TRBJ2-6	TGTGCCAGCACCCAACAGGGCCCTGGGGCCAACGTCCTGACTTTC	CASTQQGPGANVLTF
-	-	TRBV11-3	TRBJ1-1	TGTGCCAGCAGCGGACCCATGAACACTGAAGCTTTCTTT	CASSGPMNTEAFF
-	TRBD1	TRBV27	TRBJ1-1	TGTGCCAGCAGTTCCTTTGACAGGGTCAACACTGAAGCTTTCTTT	CASSSFDRVNTEAFF
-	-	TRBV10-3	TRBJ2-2	TGTGCCATCAGTGGGGCTTCCGAGTGGCGGGGTAACACCGGGGAGCTGTTTTTT	CAISGASEWRGNTGELFF
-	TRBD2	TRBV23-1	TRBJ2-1	TGCGCCAGCACCTCGGGGGGTCTATACAATGAGCAGTTCTTC	CASTSGGLYNEQFF
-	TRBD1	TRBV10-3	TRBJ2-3	TGTGCCATCAGTGAGTTCCAGGACAGGGGTGGCACAGATACGCAGTATTTT	CAISEFQDRGGTDTQYF
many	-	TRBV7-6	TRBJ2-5	TGTGCCAGCAGCAAAGCGCGGGGAGAGACCCAGTACTTC	CASSKARGETQYF